Listed below are T cell receptor beta chains from one sample, sequenced in a study of neoadjuvant nivolumab and ipilimumab in lung cancer. The repertoire was sequenced with immunoSEQ multiplex PCR; TCRdb's copy has only in-frame clones and lacks some. Of about 4,000 clones in the sample, around three quarters were seen once. Source: peripheral blood, taken after neoadjuvant nivolumab, alone or with ipilimumab, at or shortly before surgery. These TCRs come from an adult with non-small cell lung cancer. Both conserved end residues are part of each CDR3. D genes are given only for firm matches. Clone sizes are given selectively: once, few, many, or a class where the clone is expanded.

TRBD1	TRBV2	TRBJ1-2	.	TGTGCCAGCGGGGACAGGGGCTACACCTTC	CASGDRGYTF
.	TRBV6-1	TRBJ1-2	.	TGTGCCAGCAACATCCGGGACGCCAGAAACTATGGCTACACCTTC	CASNIRDARNYGYTF
TRBD1	TRBV30	TRBJ2-7	few	TGTGCCTGGGCAGGACAGGACTCCTACGAGCAGTACTTC	CAWAGQDSYEQYF
.	TRBV4-1	TRBJ1-2	.	TGCGCCAGCAGCCCTTCCCCATATAACTATGGCTACACCTTC	CASSPSPYNYGYTF
TRBD1	TRBV5-6	TRBJ1-1	once	TGTGCCAGCAGCTTGTTCCGACAGGGAAGCGAAGCTTTCTTT	CASSLFRQGSEAFF
TRBD1	TRBV6-6	TRBJ2-3	.	TGTGCCAGCAGTCAGACCCAGGGGGCAGATACGCAGTATTTT	CASSQTQGADTQYF
.	TRBV4-1	TRBJ2-7	once	TGCGCCAGCAGCCAAACTCTAGTGATGACAGACCCCTACGAGCAGTACTTC	CASSQTLVMTDPYEQYF
TRBD2	TRBV7-9	TRBJ2-7	.	TGTGCCAGCAGCTCCCGTAGCGGGAGGGCCCTCTCCTACGAGCAGTACTTC	CASSSRSGRALSYEQYF
.	TRBV6-5	TRBJ1-2	.	TGTGCCAGCATCCCTGGGCGCATGGGATATGGCTACACCTTC	CASIPGRMGYGYTF
.	TRBV30	TRBJ1-2	.	TGTGCCTGGAGTGGCAGGAAAGGGGATGGCTACACCTTC	CAWSGRKGDGYTF
.	TRBV25-1	TRBJ1-1	.	TGTGCCAGCAGTGAGTGGGGTAGCACTGAAGCTTTCTTT	CASSEWGSTEAFF
TRBD1	TRBV10-1	TRBJ1-5	few	TGCGCCAGCACCGAAATACCGGGACAGGGGGACCAGCCCCAGCATTTT	CASTEIPGQGDQPQHF
TRBD1	TRBV7-9	TRBJ1-2	.	TGTGCCAGCAGCCTAACGACAGGGGGCGGCTACACCTTC	CASSLTTGGGYTF
.	TRBV10-2	TRBJ2-1	.	TGCGCCAGCATCGGACAGACCAGGCCCAATGAGCAGTTCTTC	CASIGQTRPNEQFF
TRBD1	TRBV19	TRBJ1-5	.	TGTGCCAGTAGTGCCTCCGGGACAGAGTTTAATCAGCCCCAGCATTTT	CASSASGTEFNQPQHF
TRBD2	TRBV7-3	TRBJ2-1	.	TGTGCCAGCAGCTCCGGACTAGCGGTCGATGAGCAGTTCTTC	CASSSGLAVDEQFF
.	TRBV9	TRBJ1-1	.	TGTGCCAGCAGCACGACGACAGAGAACACTGAAGCTTTCTTT	CASSTTTENTEAFF
.	TRBV7-2	TRBJ2-7	.	TGTGCCAGCAGCTTTTCGGGTTTGAGCTCCTACGAGCAGTACTTC	CASSFSGLSSYEQYF
.	TRBV14	TRBJ2-6	.	TGTGCCAGCAGCCAAGGACTAGGCTCTGGGGCCAACGTCCTGACTTTC	CASSQGLGSGANVLTF
.	TRBV10-3	TRBJ1-2	.	TGTGCCATCACAGCCTCATCGTCCGGCGAGGGCTACACCTTC	CAITASSSGEGYTF
.	TRBV5-1	TRBJ1-6	.	TGCGCCAGCAGCTCCGGGAGGGCGGATTCACCCCTCCACTTT	CASSSGRADSPLHF
.	TRBV7-9	TRBJ2-6	.	TGTGCCAGCAGCTCCCGGGACGAGGGGGACCCCGGGGCCAACGTCCTGACTTTC	CASSSRDEGDPGANVLTF
.	TRBV5-1	TRBJ2-7	.	TGCGCCAGCAGCTTGGGCTCGGGACTCAAAACCTACGAGCAGTACTTC	CASSLGSGLKTYEQYF
.	TRBV11-2	TRBJ2-7	.	TGTGCCAGCAGCCCCGGTATATCGGGAGTCTACGAGCAGTACTTC	CASSPGISGVYEQYF